This paragraph reports one TCR beta chain. Source study methods: Amplification from reference gene primers served as the basis for estimated nucleated cell counts. The data were produced by immunoSEQ multiplex PCR, yet TCRdb's version contains in-frame clones alone and is incomplete. V and J calls plus clone size are reproduced from that table; the DNA served to infer D and trimming. The table includes roughly 250,000 clones, roughly 86% detected once. The data were taken from a study of blood T cell repertoires in COVID-19. Study details: Some COVID-19 samples were acute and others convalescent; all came from the United States, Italy and Spain.

CDR1 is MNHEY, CDR2 SVGAGI, per germline. V trimming: 7 bases; J trimming: 5 bases; junction bases outside the gene matches: 4. The CDR3 has 13 residues. The sequenced sample was PBMCs or T cells enriched from blood (not recorded which). J is TRBJ1-4 and V is TRBV6-5; 7 nucleotides align to TRBD1. This receptor was identified in a woman in her thirties with acute COVID-19. The CDR3 here is CASNDRVNEKLFF. The CDR3 DNA sequence: TGTGCCAGCAACGACAGGGTGAATGAAAAACTGTTTTTT.